Below, 28 T cell receptor beta chains from the same sample are listed, as sequenced in a study of cytomegalovirus exposure and HLA in healthy donors. Using immunoSEQ multiplex PCR, the repertoire was profiled, and TCRdb retains in-frame clones only, with some absent. The table includes around 100,000 clones, about 94% detected once. Material: PBMCs. Receptor source: a young woman in good health and CMV-seronegative.

The V gene is TRBV4-1, the J gene TRBJ1-2; a possible D gene is TRBD1 (5 bases). Germline assignment: CDR1 MGHRA and CDR2 YSYEKL. The CDR3 is 14 residues long. Trimming removed 2 bases at V and 8 bases at J, with 15 bases between. CDR3 sequence (DNA): TGCGCCAGCAGCCAAACGGATACAGGTGGAGGCTACACCTTC. It translates to CASSQTDTGGGYTF.

This clone has more than one count but fewer than ten. This sequence joins TRBV9 and TRBJ1-2; 7 bases align to TRBD1. V lost 2 bases and J lost 6; bases outside the gene matches: 7. This CDR3 contains 14 residues. The V gene's germline CDR1 is SGDLS and CDR2 YYNGEE. CDR3 sequence reads: CASSVSAGGDGYTF. DNA of the CDR3: TGTGCCAGCAGCGTTTCGGCAGGGGGTGATGGCTACACCTTC.

The V call is TRBV4-3, the J call TRBJ2-7; 7 bases map to TRBD1. This CDR3 is built from 15 residues. Germline CDR1 reads LGHNA; CDR2 reads YSLEER. The J segment lost 3 bases and the V segment lost 4 bases, leaving 9 bases of the junction unmatched. The CDR3 DNA reads as TGCGCCAGCAGCCGCGGTCGGGGACAGTTCTACGAGCAGTACTTC. This sequence encodes CASSRGRGQFYEQYF.

The rearrangement uses TRBV7-9 and TRBJ1-2; 8 bases line up with TRBD1. The V segment lost 5 bases and the J segment 3 bases; nucleotides outside the gene matches: 5. The CDR3 is 14 amino acids. Germline V gene sequence: CDR1 SEHNR, CDR2 FQNEAQ (reference sequence). The CDR3 sequence: CASSPDRADYGYTF. In nucleotides, the CDR3 is TGTGCCAGCAGCCCGGACAGGGCGGACTATGGCTACACCTTC.

The chain has TRBV9 and TRBJ2-3, with 8 positions matching TRBD1. Germline trimming cut 0 bases from V and 5 bases from J; bases unmatched to any gene: 2. Germline CDR1 and CDR2: SGDLS and YYNGEE. The CDR3 has 14 residues. DNA for the CDR3: TGTGCCAGCAGCGTAGGGGGGACAGGAGATACGCAGTATTTT. This encodes CASSVGGTGDTQYF.

The chain couples TRBV5-8 to TRBJ2-7, with 7 bases identical to TRBD1. This CDR3 region has 14 residues. Germline trimming cut 4 bases from V and 4 bases from J; bases unmatched to any gene: 8. Germline V gives CDR1 SGHTS, CDR2 YDEGEE. CDR3 coding DNA: TGTGCCAGCAGCCCGACAGGGAGTTCGTACGAGCAGTACTTC. Residues: CASSPTGSSYEQYF.

This clone came up once. This rearrangement joins TRBV7-9 to TRBJ2-4; D possibly corresponds to TRBD2 (6 bases). The ends were cut back, 5 bases at V and 7 bases at J, with 15 bases in the middle. This CDR3 is 14 amino acids long. Germline V gene lookup returns CDR1 SEHNR and CDR2 FQNEAQ (reference sequence). CDR3 sequence reads: CASSPGPRENIQYF. CDR3 in DNA: TGTGCCAGCAGCCCGGGACCCCGGGAGAACATTCAGTACTTC. The whole variable domain, filled in from reference TRBV7-9 and TRBJ2-4, reads DTGVSQNPRHKITKRGQNVTFRCDPISEHNRLYWYRQTLGQGPEFLTYFQNEAQLEKSRLLSDRFSAERPKGSFSTLEIQRTEQGDSAMYLCASSPGPRENIQYFGAGTRLSVL.

J is TRBJ1-5 and V is TRBV27, with 9 bases aligning to TRBD1. The CDR3 runs to 14 residues. Germline V gives CDR1 MNHEY, CDR2 SMNVEV (reference sequence). Trimming removed 5 bases from V and 4 bases from J; junction bases left unmatched: 3. CDR3 loop: CASSPGTGNQPQHF. CDR3 nucleotides: TGTGCCAGCAGTCCCGGGACAGGGAATCAGCCCCAGCATTTT.

The V call is TRBV10-3, the J call TRBJ1-2; D perhaps matches TRBD1 (6 bases). The CDR3 length is 16 residues. V was shortened by 0 bases and J by 7 bases, with 18 bases between the two germline ends. Germline CDR1 and CDR2: ENHRY and SYGVKD. CDR3 nucleotides: TGTGCCATCAGTGAGTCTACCCACAGGGTGGCAAGTGGCTACACCTTC. It codes for CAISESTHRVASGYTF.

This rearrangement joins TRBV5-6 to TRBJ2-1, with D possibly being TRBD1 (7 bases). This CDR3 has 17 amino acids. CDR1 and CDR2 (germline): SGHDT, YYEEEE. The V and J ends lost 4 bases and 0 bases respectively, with 17 bases between them. The CDR3 spells CASSETGWRGSYNEQFF. CDR3 nucleotide sequence: TGTGCCAGCAGCGAGACAGGGTGGAGGGGCTCCTACAATGAGCAGTTCTTC. Looking up the rest from reference TRBV5-6 and TRBJ2-1 gives the full variable domain: DAGVTQSPTHLIKTRGQQVTLRCSPKSGHDTVSWYQQALGQGPQFIFQYYEEEERQRGNFPDRFSGHQFPNYSSELNVNALLLGDSALYLCASSETGWRGSYNEQFFGPGTRLTVL.

The chain employs TRBV6-1 and TRBJ2-7; D is unclear. V was clipped by 3 bases and J by 2 bases, with 17 bases between them. The V gene's germline CDR1 is MNHNS and CDR2 SASEGT. CDR3 length equals 16 residues. The CDR3 region is CASSERPDSLAYEQYF. The CDR3 DNA is TGTGCCAGCAGTGAGAGGCCTGATTCCCTCGCCTACGAGCAGTACTTC.

The chain joins TRBV19 to TRBJ2-1, with TRBD2 matching over 8 bases. This CDR3 has 14 residues. Unmatched junction bases numbered 8, after V lost 3 bases and J lost 10 bases. Germline V lookup: CDR1 LNHDA, CDR2 SQIVND (reference sequence). CDR3 sequence reads: CASSILGLDSEQFF. The DNA for the CDR3 is TGTGCCAGTAGTATTTTGGGACTAGACAGCGAGCAGTTCTTC.

V usage is TRBV30 and J usage is TRBJ2-7; TRBD1 is a possible D gene (5 bases). This CDR3 is built from 11 residues. CDR1 and CDR2 (germline): GTSNPN, SVGIG (reference sequence). V shed 3 bases and J shed 9 bases, with 12 bases lying between them. The DNA for the CDR3 is TGTGCCTGGAGAAAATCAGGGATGCAGTACTTC. Its translation: CAWRKSGMQYF.

The chain couples TRBV4-2 to TRBJ2-3; weak D call: TRBD2 (5 bases). The germline V and J ends were trimmed by 0 bases and 0 bases, with 10 bases remaining between them. The CDR3 loop spans 16 amino acids. The germline V gene has CDR1 LGHNA and CDR2 YNFKEQ. CDR3: CASSQDRTGSTDTQYF. In DNA, the CDR3 is TGTGCCAGCAGCCAAGATCGGACGGGGAGCACAGATACGCAGTATTTT.

This clone has a single count. The chain links TRBV10-3 to TRBJ2-7; 8 bases line up with TRBD1. V shed 0 bases and J 7 bases; nucleotides not matched to a gene: 5. The CDR3 loop spans 14 amino acids. Germline V gene sequence: CDR1 ENHRY, CDR2 SYGVKD. CDR3 sequence (DNA): TGTGCCATCAGTGAGTCGAGACAGGGGCGAGAGCAGTACTTC. Translated: CAISESRQGREQYF.

V usage is TRBV2 and J usage is TRBJ1-1; tentatively, D is TRBD1 (5 bases). Trimming pared 3 bases from V and 5 bases from J, leaving 13 bases between. This CDR3 is 14 amino acids long. Germline values: CDR1 SNHLY, CDR2 FYNNEI. The CDR3 is CASSEITEGTEAFF. The CDR3 coding sequence is TGTGCCAGCAGTGAGATTACGGAGGGGACTGAAGCTTTCTTT.

V is TRBV5-4 and J is TRBJ1-2; TRBD1 agrees at 8 bases. Germline V gene data show CDR1 as SGHNT and CDR2 as YYREEE (reference sequence). V dropped 10 bases and J dropped 6; count of bases not matched to a gene: 14. The CDR3 runs to 14 residues. The CDR3 spells CAEHAQGAPNGYTF. The CDR3 DNA is TGTGCCGAGCACGCCCAGGGGGCGCCCAATGGCTACACCTTC.

V gene TRBV6-5 combines with J gene TRBJ2-7; D perhaps matches TRBD1 (6 bases). The CDR3 is 14 amino acids. CDR1 MNHEY and CDR2 SVGAGI come from the germline V gene. V lost 5 bases to trimming and J lost 3 bases, with 14 bases between them. Here the CDR3 DNA reads TGTGCCAGCAGTACGCAGGACAGCCGCTACGAGCAGTACTTC. Protein sequence: CASSTQDSRYEQYF.

This clone has more than one count but fewer than ten. The chain uses TRBV6-4 and TRBJ2-2; 7 bases map to TRBD2. CDR1 is MRHNA and CDR2 is SNTAGT in the germline V gene. The CDR3 has 14 residues. Germline trimming cut 6 bases from V and 4 bases from J; bases unmatched to any gene: 5. CDR3 region: CASSVGRFTGELFF. CDR3 DNA sequence: TGTGCCAGCAGCGTCGGGAGGTTCACCGGGGAGCTGTTTTTT.

This sequence joins TRBV9 and TRBJ1-2, with unresolved D. The CDR3 loop spans 15 amino acids. In germline, CDR1 is SGDLS, CDR2 YYNGEE. Trimming pared 4 bases from V and 0 bases from J, leaving 13 bases between. CDR3 protein: CASSPLEQANYGYTF. For the CDR3, the DNA is TGTGCCAGCAGCCCGCTCGAGCAGGCTAACTATGGCTACACCTTC.

The rearrangement uses TRBV5-4 and TRBJ2-7; 11 nucleotides agree with TRBD2. Germline V gene data show CDR1 as SGHNT and CDR2 as YYREEE (reference sequence). The CDR3 extends over 14 amino acids. V lost 2 bases to trimming and J lost 5 bases; unmatched junction nucleotides: 3. CDR3 region: CASSLTSGSHEQYF. The CDR3 nucleotides are TGTGCCAGCAGCTTAACTAGCGGGAGCCACGAGCAGTACTTC.

The chain recombines TRBV7-9 with TRBJ2-3; a weak D match, TRBD2 (5 bases). This CDR3 spans 15 amino acids. V lost 6 bases and J lost 1, with 14 bases in between. From germline, CDR1 is SEHNR and CDR2 FQNEAQ (reference sequence). The CDR3 reads CASRPGGFGTDTQYF. The CDR3 bases are TGTGCCAGCAGACCCGGAGGATTCGGCACAGATACGCAGTATTTT.

The chain employs TRBV7-9 and TRBJ2-3, with D unclear. Germline CDR1 SEHNR, CDR2 FQNEAQ (reference sequence). Trimming shortened V by 1 base and J by 0 bases, and 8 bases separated the two germline ends. The CDR3 contains 15 residues. The CDR3 reads CASSLVVASTDTQYF. For the CDR3, the DNA is TGTGCCAGCAGCTTAGTAGTTGCTAGCACAGATACGCAGTATTTT.

The J gene is TRBJ2-3, the V gene TRBV4-3, with TRBD2 matching over 8 bases. The germline gives CDR1 LGHNA, CDR2 YSLEER. This CDR3 is built from 16 residues. V was clipped by 0 bases and J by 6 bases; unmatched bases: 8. CDR3 sequence reads: CASSQDHRGGRDTQYF. For the CDR3, the DNA is TGCGCCAGCAGCCAAGATCATCGGGGGGGCCGGGATACGCAGTATTTT.

The chain uses TRBV30 and TRBJ1-1, with TRBD1 matching 7 bases. The CDR3 length is 13 residues. J lost 5 bases, V lost 2 bases, and 5 bases had no gene match. The germline CDR1 and CDR2 sequences are GTSNPN and SVGIG (reference sequence). The CDR3 sequence: CAWSPTGDTEAFF. The CDR3 DNA reads as TGTGCCTGGAGTCCTACAGGGGATACTGAAGCTTTCTTT.

The CDR3 coding sequence is TGTGCCAGCAGCTTAGATCAGGTGGCGGGTGAAGCTTTCTTT. This encodes CASSLDQVAGEAFF. The rearrangement joins TRBV11-3 to TRBJ1-1; no reliable D call. The CDR3 sequence is 14 residues long. CDR1 SGHNT and CDR2 YENEEA come from the germline V gene. V dropped 0 bases and J dropped 7 bases, with 12 bases sitting between them.

This chain joins TRBV21-1 and TRBJ1-2. TRBV21-1 constitutes a pseudogene. This CDR3 contains 10 residues. CDR3 sequence reads: CASLRYGYTF. The DNA of the CDR3 is TGTGCCAGCTTGCGATACGGCTACACCTTC.

The V and J genes are TRBV19 and TRBJ2-2; D gene ambiguous. V was trimmed by 3 bases and J by 2 bases, leaving 16 bases between them. This CDR3 has 17 residues. Germline assignment: CDR1 LNHDA and CDR2 SQIVND (reference sequence). The CDR3 spells CASSIFRLAVNTGELFF. CDR3 nucleotide sequence: TGTGCCAGTAGTATCTTCCGTCTGGCGGTAAACACCGGGGAGCTGTTTTTT.